Below, 29 T cell receptor beta chains from the same sample are listed, as sequenced in a study of cytomegalovirus exposure and HLA in healthy donors. Use of 60 Vbeta and 13 Jbeta primers characterized the PCR. Libraries were prepared by immunoSEQ multiplex PCR; TCRdb keeps only in-frame clonotypes and omits some of them. The table records under 200,000 clones, less than 90% of them present only once. The sequencing input was PBMCs. These receptors were collected from a woman in her forties or fifties in good health and CMV-seropositive.

This chain links TRBV6-5 with TRBJ2-1; TRBD2 matches 7 bases. Germline CDR1 reads MNHEY; CDR2 reads SVGAGI. Unmatched junction bases numbered 4, after V lost 6 bases and J lost 2 bases. The CDR3 consists of 14 residues. DNA for the CDR3: TGTGCCAGCAGAGCTAGCGGAACCTACAATGAGCAGTTCTTC. Residues: CASRASGTYNEQFF.

The chain has TRBV2 and TRBJ1-5; TRBD1 might be the D (5 bases). Germline loops: CDR1 SNHLY, CDR2 FYNNEI. The length of the CDR3 is 15 residues. The germline V and J ends were trimmed by 1 base and 0 bases, with 7 bases remaining between them. The DNA of the CDR3 is TGTGCCAGCAGTGAAGGACAGCCTAGCAATCAGCCCCAGCATTTT. Protein: CASSEGQPSNQPQHF.

The chain carries TRBV19 and TRBJ2-5; 14 positions agree with TRBD2. CDR3 size: 16 residues. The trim removed 8 bases at V and 0 bases at J, leaving 5 bases unmatched. Per the germline V gene, CDR1 is LNHDA and CDR2 is SQIVND (reference sequence). The CDR3: CASSRLAGGNQETQYF. Here the CDR3 DNA reads TGTGCCAGTTCCCGACTAGCGGGAGGGAACCAAGAGACCCAGTACTTC.

A few counts support this clone. This rearrangement joins TRBV7-2 to TRBJ1-2; 8 positions match TRBD1. The trim removed 5 bases at V and 5 bases at J, leaving 10 bases unmatched. The CDR3 runs to 15 residues. Germline V lookup: CDR1 SGHTA, CDR2 FQGNSA. Here the CDR3 DNA reads TGTGCCAGCAGCCTCAGACAGGGGAGTCCGTATGGCTACACCTTC. Translating it yields CASSLRQGSPYGYTF.

The V gene is TRBV15, the J gene TRBJ2-1; 10 bases align to TRBD2. CDR1 and CDR2 from the germline V gene are LNHNV and YYDKDF (reference sequence). V dropped 1 base and J dropped 7; count of bases not matched to a gene: 4. CDR3 size: 15 residues. DNA of the CDR3: TGTGCCACCAGCAGAGCGACTAGCGGGTTTAATGAGCAGTTCTTC. Protein: CATSRATSGFNEQFF.

In regard to this clone: Other DNA sequences in the sample encode the same CDR3. The chain is built from TRBV7-8 and TRBJ1-1, with a possible D match to TRBD1 (6 bases). V was pared by 1 base and J by 6 bases, with 12 bases between. Germline assignment: CDR1 SGHVS and CDR2 FQNEAQ. This CDR3 comprises 14 residues. The CDR3 DNA reads TGTGCCAGCAGCTTAGAGTTGGGGGCCTCTGAAGCTTTCTTT. Amino acids: CASSLELGASEAFF.

V and J are TRBV7-3 and TRBJ2-5; 8 nucleotides line up with TRBD1. The J segment lost 5 bases and the V segment lost 2 bases, leaving 7 bases of the junction unmatched. The CDR3 has 15 residues. Germline CDR1 reads SGHTA; CDR2 reads FQGTGA. The CDR3: CASSLWGTGPETQYF. In nucleotides, the CDR3 is TGTGCCAGCAGCTTATGGGGGACAGGTCCGGAGACCCAGTACTTC.

The chain is built from TRBV7-8 and TRBJ2-2; the match to TRBD2 covers 9 bases. Germline CDR1 SGHVS, CDR2 FQNEAQ. Trimming cost V 6 bases and J 7 bases; bases outside gene matches: 6. CDR3 length: 14 amino acids. CDR3 loop: CASRAGGTVGELFF. CDR3 DNA: TGTGCCAGCAGAGCGGGGGGAACTGTCGGGGAGCTGTTTTTT.

The chain uses TRBV21-1 and TRBJ1-2; TRBD1, the D gene given by the table, was not confirmed from the DNA. TRBV21-1 is tagged as a pseudogene. CDR3 length: 17 residues. The CDR3 coding sequence is TGTGCCAGCAGCAAAGGGGTACGGGACAGCACGTTCTATGGCTACACCTTC. Amino acids: CASSKGVRDSTFYGYTF.

The V and J genes are TRBV2 and TRBJ1-5; 11 bases align to TRBD1. The V gene end was trimmed by 7 bases and the J gene end by 7 bases; junction bases not matched to a gene: 6. The CDR3 is 14 residues long. The germline V gene has CDR1 SNHLY and CDR2 FYNNEI. In DNA form, the CDR3 reads TGTGCCAGCAATAGGGACAGGGGGGGACAGCCCCAGCATTTT. It specifies CASNRDRGGQPQHF.

This clone was seen once. This chain connects TRBV19 to TRBJ2-1, with 10 bases aligning to TRBD2. CDR3 size: 16 residues. CDR1 and CDR2 from the germline V gene are LNHDA and SQIVND (reference sequence). The V gene end was trimmed by 6 bases and the J gene end by 4 bases; junction bases not matched to a gene: 9. CDR3: CASSPRSSGGYNEQFF. Written as DNA, the CDR3 is TGTGCCAGTAGCCCTCGATCTAGCGGGGGTTACAATGAGCAGTTCTTC.

The rearrangement uses TRBV7-6 and TRBJ2-5, with 11 bases identical to TRBD2. CDR3 length: 16 amino acids. V lost 5 bases to trimming and J lost 2 bases; unmatched junction nucleotides: 7. Germline-derived CDR1 and CDR2 are SGHVS and FNYEAQ. For the CDR3, the DNA is TGTGCCAGCAGCCTCAGGATAGCGGGGGGGCAAGAGACCCAGTACTTC. Protein product: CASSLRIAGGQETQYF.

This clone was recorded once. The germline gene is not matched at one end of the junction; a read error may be the cause. The chain employs TRBV28 and TRBJ2-3; D gene ambiguous. Per germline, CDR1 MDHEN and CDR2 SYDVKM. CDR3 length: 16 residues. The CDR3: CASSLSPASSTDAQYF. CDR3 DNA sequence: TGTGCCAGCAGTTTATCCCCGGCCAGCAGTACAGATGCGCAGTATTTT.

V and J are TRBV10-2 and TRBJ2-1, with 10 bases matching TRBD2. From germline, CDR1 is WSHSY and CDR2 SAAADI. Trimming removed 4 bases from V and 7 bases from J; junction bases left unmatched: 7. This CDR3 contains 15 residues. The CDR3 spells CASSGASGGVNEQFF. In DNA, the CDR3 is TGCGCCAGCAGTGGGGCTAGCGGGGGTGTGAATGAGCAGTTCTTC.

V is TRBV5-1 and J is TRBJ1-4, with D uncertain. Germline-derived CDR1 and CDR2 are SGHRS and YFSETQ. The CDR3 spans 14 residues. The V end lost 0 bases, the J end lost 8 bases, and 11 bases lay between the germline ends. The CDR3 sequence is CASSLDSPFEKLFF. The CDR3 bases are TGCGCCAGCAGCTTGGACAGTCCGTTCGAAAAACTGTTTTTT. The entire variable domain, with the rest obtained from reference TRBV5-1 and TRBJ1-4, is as follows: KAGVTQTPRYLIKTRGQQVTLSCSPISGHRSVSWYQQTPGQGLQFLFEYFSETQRNKGNFPGRFSGRQFSNSRSEMNVSTLELGDSALYLCASSLDSPFEKLFFGSGTQLSVL.

The chain joins TRBV5-1 to TRBJ1-2; 7 bases align to TRBD1. The CDR3 totals 16 residues. V lost 4 bases, J lost 3 bases, and 12 bases stayed unmatched. Germline CDR1 is SGHRS and CDR2 is YFSETQ. CDR3: CASSDRYNRGDYGYTF. The CDR3 DNA is TGCGCCAGCAGCGACAGATACAACAGGGGAGACTATGGCTACACCTTC.

V and J are TRBV5-1 and TRBJ2-3; 7 bases are a match to TRBD1. This CDR3 has 17 residues. Germline CDR1 SGHRS, CDR2 YFSETQ. J gave up 3 bases and V 4 bases, and 14 bases lay outside the gene matches. CDR3 loop: CASSRLQGSGETDTQYF. CDR3 DNA: TGCGCCAGCAGCCGGTTACAGGGGTCGGGCGAGACAGATACGCAGTATTTT.

The CDR3 DNA is TGTGCCAGCACCCCTACAGGGGGCTACACTGAAGCTTTCTTT. This translates into CASTPTGGYTEAFF. The chain joins TRBV27 to TRBJ1-1; TRBD1 agrees at 9 bases. Germline CDR1 MNHEY, CDR2 SMNVEV (reference sequence). The V and J ends lost 7 bases and 3 bases, in that order; junction bases with no gene match: 6. This CDR3 is 14 amino acids long.

The J gene is TRBJ1-2, the V gene TRBV7-6; D unresolved. The ends were cut back, 1 base at V and 2 bases at J, with 8 bases in the middle. Looked up from germline, CDR1 is SGHVS and CDR2 is FNYEAQ. The length of the CDR3 is 14 residues. For the CDR3, the DNA is TGTGCCAGCAGCTTAGGCCGGGGAAACTATGGCTACACCTTC. Translating gives CASSLGRGNYGYTF.

The J gene is TRBJ2-7, the V gene TRBV6-5; possible D gene TRBD2, 5 bases. The CDR3 sequence is 13 residues long. Trimming removed 7 bases at V and 0 bases at J, with 10 bases between. Germline CDR1 MNHEY, CDR2 SVGAGI. In DNA form, the CDR3 reads TGTGCCAGCATAAGCGGCGGCTCCTACGAGCAGTACTTC. Its protein is CASISGGSYEQYF.

The CDR3 protein is CASSRTGGVWEPQHF. Here the CDR3 DNA reads TGTGCCAGCAGCCGGACAGGGGGCGTCTGGGAGCCCCAGCATTTT. The chain combines TRBV5-5 with TRBJ1-5; 11 nucleotides match TRBD1. The CDR3 has 15 residues. The trim removed 4 bases at V and 8 bases at J, leaving 8 bases unmatched. Germline CDR1 reads SGHKS; CDR2 reads YYEKEE (reference sequence).

The chain links TRBV27 to TRBJ1-1, with D unclear. Trimming took 2 bases from V and 5 from J, leaving 12 bases between them. This CDR3 is built from 14 residues. The V gene's germline CDR1 is MNHEY and CDR2 SMNVEV (reference sequence). DNA of the CDR3: TGTGCCAGCAGTTTAAGTGGCACGTGGACTGAAGCTTTCTTT. This translates into CASSLSGTWTEAFF.

This clone appeared a single time. This chain connects TRBV7-2 to TRBJ1-2, with 7 bases identical to TRBD1. J was trimmed by 4 bases and V by 5 bases; bases with no gene match: 1. Looked up from germline, CDR1 is SGHTA and CDR2 is FQGNSA. The CDR3 covers 12 residues. CDR3 sequence (DNA): TGTGCCAGCAGCCGGACAGGCTATGGCTACACCTTC. Translated: CASSRTGYGYTF.

The V call is TRBV29-1, the J call TRBJ1-5; D possibly corresponds to TRBD1 (6 bases). The CDR3 sequence is 13 residues long. The germline V gene has CDR1 SQVTM and CDR2 ANQGSEA. V was pared by 1 base and J by 6 bases, with 10 bases between. The CDR3 loop reads CSVEGTRGQPQHF. The DNA for the CDR3 is TGCAGCGTTGAAGGGACCAGGGGTCAGCCCCAGCATTTT.

This chain uses TRBV28 with TRBJ1-5; a weak D match, TRBD1 (5 bases). Per the germline V gene, CDR1 is MDHEN and CDR2 is SYDVKM. The V and J ends lost 7 bases and 0 bases respectively, with 16 bases between them. The CDR3 totals 16 residues. The CDR3 bases are TGTGCCAGCACCACTGGGGGGATTCGTAGCAATCAGCCCCAGCATTTT. Protein product: CASTTGGIRSNQPQHF.

This clone was observed once. V usage is TRBV30 and J usage is TRBJ1-5, with a weak D call TRBD1 (5 bases). This CDR3 has 13 residues. Trimming stripped 5 bases from V and 4 bases from J, with 12 bases between. Germline V gene data show CDR1 as GTSNPN and CDR2 as SVGIG (reference sequence). CDR3 sequence: CAWGDSRNQPQHF. In nucleotides, the CDR3 is TGTGCCTGGGGTGACAGCCGAAATCAGCCCCAGCATTTT. Together with reference TRBV30 and TRBJ1-5, the CDR3 gives the full variable domain: SQTIHQWPATLVQPVGSPLSLECTVEGTSNPNLYWYRQAAGRGLQLLFYSVGIGQISSEVPQNLSASRPQDRQFILSSKKLLLSDSGFYLCAWGDSRNQPQHFGDGTRLSIL.

This clone was detected only once. The genes are TRBV27 and TRBJ1-2; D ambiguous. V lost 6 bases and J lost 10, with 21 bases in between. The V gene's germline CDR1 is MNHEY and CDR2 SMNVEV (reference sequence). The CDR3 runs 14 residues. The CDR3 nucleotides are TGTGCCAGCAGCTCTAGGCCCGTAGTCCCTTACTACACCTTC. It specifies CASSSRPVVPYYTF.

This chain links TRBV7-2 with TRBJ1-2, with a tentative D call TRBD1 (5 bases). V was clipped by 1 base and J by 8 bases, with 20 bases between them. The length of the CDR3 is 16 residues. Germline values: CDR1 SGHTA, CDR2 FQGNSA. CDR3 sequence: CASSLDPGLGTGGYTF. The CDR3 coding sequence is TGTGCCAGCAGCTTAGATCCGGGACTCGGGACGGGGGGCTACACCTTC.

This sequence joins TRBV19 and TRBJ2-1; TRBD2 aligns across 8 bases. V was pared by 5 bases and J by 6 bases, with 12 bases of the junction left unmatched. The CDR3 covers 16 residues. CDR1 and CDR2 from the germline V gene are LNHDA and SQIVND (reference sequence). CDR3 region: CASSRYGRAESNEQFF. The DNA of the CDR3 is TGTGCCAGTAGTCGTTACGGGAGGGCGGAAAGCAATGAGCAGTTCTTC.